The 2 T cell receptor beta chains given below trace back to one sample, sequenced in a study of PD-1 blockade in classical Hodgkin lymphoma. Each and every patient relapsed after autologous stem cell transplantation, and patients got differing brentuximab vedotin exposure. Clones were read by immunoSEQ multiplex PCR, and TCRdb kept only the in-frame ones, dropping some. The table has 35,000 or so clones, more than 65% seen once. Here the sequenced sample was peripheral blood mononuclear cells (PBMCs), taken before the second cycle of nivolumab. The receptor set was obtained from a human donor with classical Hodgkin lymphoma.

The genes are TRBV10-3 and TRBJ1-2, with 12 bases lining up with TRBD1. Germline V CDR1 and CDR2: ENHRY, SYGVKD. The V and J ends lost 7 bases and 2 bases, in that order; junction bases with no gene match: 2. The CDR3 loop spans 14 amino acids. CDR3 in DNA: TGTGCCATCATGGGGACAGGGGGCAACTATGGCTACACCTTC. It translates to CAIMGTGGNYGYTF.

This chain uses TRBV5-4 with TRBJ2-7; 7 nucleotides line up with TRBD2. There are 17 residues in the CDR3. Germline V CDR1 and CDR2: SGHNT, YYREEE (reference sequence). V was clipped by 4 bases and J by 0 bases; unmatched bases: 13. CDR3 in amino acids: CASSRGGAGTLSYEQYF. As DNA, the CDR3 is TGTGCCAGCAGCCGGGGAGGGGCGGGAACACTCTCCTACGAGCAGTACTTC.